The 15 T cell receptor beta chains presented below share a single source sample, sequenced in a study of T cells in Graves' hyperthyroidism and ophthalmopathy. The CDR3 regions of TCR beta were amplified from RNA transcripts. Primed by the HTBI set, a first-round RT-PCR was run on the TCR CDR3. TCRdb reprocessed the multiplex PCR reads with MiXCR, giving one entry per CDR3 protein. The sample lists about 400,000 distinct CDR3 sequences; approximately 15% were seen once. The specimen sequenced was blood. Receptors originate from a woman in her twenties or thirties with Graves' hyperthyroidism.

The J gene is TRBJ1-1, the V gene TRBV29-1; no clear D. Germline CDR1 reads SQVTM; CDR2 reads ANQGSEA. The length of the CDR3 is 13 residues. V gave up 4 bases and J gave up 2 bases, with 11 bases separating them. This chain's CDR3 is CSVGFGRNTEAFF. CDR3 bases: TGCAGCGTTGGGTTTGGGAGAAACACTGAAGCTTTCTTT.

This chain uses TRBV27 with TRBJ2-7, with 7 bases lining up with TRBD2. The CDR3 has 16 residues. V lost 1 base and J lost 2; bases outside the gene matches: 8. Per the germline V gene, CDR1 is MNHEY and CDR2 is SMNVEV (reference sequence). CDR3 DNA sequence: TGTGCCAGCAGTTTATTGGGAGGGAACACCACCTACGAGCAGTACTTC. Translated, it gives CASSLLGGNTTYEQYF.

This clonotype was counted ten times or more. The chain links TRBV20-1 to TRBJ2-1, with 11 bases fitting TRBD2. Germline V gives CDR1 DFQATT, CDR2 SNEGSKA (reference sequence). The J segment lost 8 bases and the V segment lost 5 bases, leaving 11 bases of the junction unmatched. This CDR3 comprises 15 residues. The CDR3 nucleotides read TGCAGTGCTTCCCTAACTAGCGGGAGAGGATATGAGCAGTTCTTC. It codes for CSASLTSGRGYEQFF.

As concerns this clonotype: One end of the junction fails to match germline, which may point to a read error. This chain connects TRBV6-1 to TRBJ2-7; 7 bases align to TRBD1. This CDR3 has 13 amino acids. CDR1 is MNHNS and CDR2 is SASEGT in the germline V gene. In nucleotides, the CDR3 is TGTGCCAGCAGACGGACAGGCTCCAACGAGCAGTACTTC. Its translation is CASRRTGSNEQYF.

V gene TRBV7-2 combines with J gene TRBJ2-7, with a possible D match to TRBD1 (6 bases). Trimming took off 5 bases at V and 6 bases at J, with 14 bases between the two ends. The germline CDR1 and CDR2 sequences are SGHTA and FQGNSA. The CDR3 length is 13 residues. CDR3 residues: CASSRVQGSEQYF. In DNA form, the CDR3 reads TGTGCCAGCAGCCGAGTACAGGGAAGCGAGCAGTACTTC.

In this sample, this clonotype turned up a few times. The chain is built from TRBV12-3 or TRBV12-4 and TRBJ2-2; TRBD2 matches 7 bases. The CDR3 consists of 16 residues. The ends lost 7 bases at V and 0 bases at J; junction bases unmatched: 8. In DNA form, the CDR3 reads TGTGCCAGCACCTTTTACGGGACTACGAACACCGGGGAGCTGTTTTTT. The encoded protein is CASTFYGTTNTGELFF.

The table lists this clonotype with many counts. The chain links TRBV6-5 to TRBJ2-6; no definite D call. The germline gives CDR1 MNHEY, CDR2 SVGAGI. CDR3 length: 13 residues. Trimming removed 0 bases at V and 3 bases at J, with 0 bases between. The CDR3 sequence: CASSYSGANVLTF. In DNA, the CDR3 is TGTGCCAGCAGTTACTCTGGGGCCAACGTCCTGACTTTC.

This clonotype has a count of ten or more. V gene TRBV28 combines with J gene TRBJ2-1; 13 bases line up with TRBD2. The CDR3 spans 16 residues. CDR1 and CDR2 (germline): MDHEN, SYDVKM. V lost 5 bases and J lost 5; bases outside the gene matches: 6. The CDR3 coding sequence is TGTGCCAGCAGTCCCTCGGGACTAGCGGGAAACAATGAGCAGTTCTTC. It yields the protein CASSPSGLAGNNEQFF.

In this sample, this clonotype turned up many times. The chain has TRBV9 and TRBJ2-7; 9 bases are shared with TRBD1. Looked up from germline, CDR1 is SGDLS and CDR2 is YYNGEE. This CDR3 comprises 17 residues. Trimming took 2 bases from V and 3 from J; bases not matched to a gene: 12. The CDR3 sequence is CASSVPRTGEDYYEQYF. DNA for the CDR3: TGTGCCAGCAGCGTCCCCCGGACAGGGGAGGACTACTACGAGCAGTACTTC.

This clonotype was found many times. V and J are TRBV28 and TRBJ1-1; D is unresolved. This CDR3 spans 11 amino acids. The ends were cut back, 7 bases at V and 4 bases at J, with 7 bases in the middle. Germline assignment: CDR1 MDHEN and CDR2 SYDVKM. Here the CDR3 reads CASIYGTEAFF. DNA of the CDR3: TGTGCCAGCATATACGGCACTGAAGCTTTCTTT.

This clonotype was detected a few times. This rearrangement joins TRBV7-8 to TRBJ1-4; D is unclear. V lost 5 bases to trimming and J lost 3 bases, with 7 bases between them. The V gene's germline CDR1 is SGHVS and CDR2 FQNEAQ. The CDR3 extends over 13 amino acids. CDR3 nucleotides: TGTGCCAGCAGCCGACCCCCTAATGAAAAACTGTTTTTT. As protein: CASSRPPNEKLFF.

This clonotype has ten or more counts. CDR3 nucleotide sequence: TGCAGTGGGGGACCACAGGCGCCCCTCACAGATACGCAGTATTTT. This translates into CSGGPQAPLTDTQYF. The chain combines TRBV20-1 with TRBJ2-3; D possibly uses TRBD1 or TRBD2 (5 bases each). Trimming left V 7 bases short and J 2 bases short, with 19 bases between. The CDR3 runs 15 residues. The V gene's germline CDR1 is DFQATT and CDR2 SNEGSKA (reference sequence).

This clonotype was found many times. V gene TRBV20-1 combines with J gene TRBJ2-7; 8 positions match TRBD2. Losses at the gene ends were 6 bases for V and 2 bases for J; bases not matched to a gene: 6. The CDR3 totals 13 residues. The germline V gene has CDR1 DFQATT and CDR2 SNEGSKA (reference sequence). The CDR3 DNA follows: TGCAGTGCCCTTAGCGGGATAACCTACGAGCAGTACTTC. Translating gives CSALSGITYEQYF.

The sample holds many counts of this clonotype. This chain links TRBV18 with TRBJ1-1; maybe TRBD1 (5 bases). Trimming stripped 2 bases from V and 0 bases from J, with 13 bases between. Germline assignment: CDR1 KGHSH and CDR2 LQKENI. The length of the CDR3 is 16 residues. As DNA, the CDR3 is TGTGCCAGCTCACCATCTACCCTAGGGGTGAACACTGAAGCTTTCTTT. Residues: CASSPSTLGVNTEAFF.

This clonotype came up many times. The rearrangement links TRBV30 to TRBJ2-7; possibly TRBD2 for D (5 bases). V dropped 8 bases and J dropped 2 bases, with 22 bases sitting between them. This CDR3 is built from 15 residues. CDR1 and CDR2 from the germline V gene are GTSNPN and SVGIG (reference sequence). The CDR3 DNA is TGTGCCCGCCGAACTCACACTAGTGGGACCTACGAGCAGTACTTC. As protein: CARRTHTSGTYEQYF. Full variable domain (missing parts from reference TRBV30 and TRBJ2-7): SQTIHQWPATLVQPVGSPLSLECTVEGTSNPNLYWYRQAAGRGLQLLFYSVGIGQISSEVPQNLSASRPQDRQFILSSKKLLLSDSGFYLCARRTHTSGTYEQYFGPGTRLTVT.